Listed below are T cell receptor beta chains from one sample, sequenced in a study of cytomegalovirus exposure and HLA in healthy donors. Libraries were prepared by immunoSEQ multiplex PCR; TCRdb keeps only in-frame clonotypes and omits some of them. Of approximately 70,000 clones listed, about 79% are singletons. The source material was PBMCs. Every receptor here comes from a man aged 55 to 70 in good health and CMV-seropositive. Both conserved end residues are part of each CDR3. D genes are given only for firm matches. Some rows mark clone size as missing; the rest say once, few, many or name a class of expanded clone.

clone size	V gene	D gene	J gene	CDR3 protein	CDR3 DNA
.	TRBV5-6	TRBD1	TRBJ1-2	CASSSTTGEHPVNYGYTF	TGTGCCAGCAGCTCCACAACAGGGGAGCACCCGGTAAACTATGGCTACACCTTC
once	TRBV2	TRBD1	TRBJ2-5	CASSRQGWGLETQYF	TGTGCCAGCAGCCGACAGGGTTGGGGTCTAGAGACCCAGTACTTC
.	TRBV11-3	.	TRBJ1-3	CASSPREFSGNTIYF	TGTGCCAGCAGCCCCAGGGAATTCTCTGGAAACACCATATATTTT
.	TRBV19	.	TRBJ2-3	CASTPGRVRSDTQYF	TGTGCCAGTACCCCGGGCAGGGTGAGATCAGATACGCAGTATTTT
.	TRBV11-1	.	TRBJ2-3	CASSPRTAGDTQYF	TGTGCCAGCAGCCCCCGGACGGCGGGGGATACGCAGTATTTT
.	TRBV10-3	TRBD1	TRBJ1-2	CAIRERTGKAGYTF	TGTGCCATCAGGGAACGGACAGGGAAGGCTGGCTACACCTTC
.	TRBV6-1	TRBD1	TRBJ1-5	CASSANRGGPNQPQHF	TGTGCCAGCAGTGCCAACAGGGGAGGACCAAATCAGCCCCAGCATTTT
.	TRBV9	TRBD2	TRBJ2-2	CASSVFGRATGELFF	TGTGCCAGCAGCGTATTCGGGAGGGCGACCGGGGAGCTGTTTTTT
.	TRBV4-1	TRBD2	TRBJ2-1	CASSQAGLAGGPTEQFF	TGCGCCAGCAGCCAAGCGGGGCTAGCGGGAGGGCCCACTGAGCAGTTCTTC
.	TRBV2	.	TRBJ2-2	CASMRGHGTGELFF	TGTGCCAGCATGCGGGGGCATGGCACCGGGGAGCTGTTTTTT
once	TRBV7-8	TRBD1	TRBJ2-5	CASSLRDRMLGATQYF	TGTGCCAGCAGCTTAAGGGACAGGATGTTAGGGGCGACCCAGTACTTC
.	TRBV7-9	.	TRBJ2-7	CASSSGRTTYEQYF	TGTGCCAGCAGTTCCGGACGGACTACCTACGAGCAGTACTTC
once	TRBV19	.	TRBJ1-4	CASRSGVANEKLFF	TGTGCCAGCCGTTCGGGGGTCGCTAATGAAAAACTGTTTTTT
few	TRBV11-3	TRBD1	TRBJ2-3	CASSPQGATDTQYF	TGTGCCAGCAGCCCACAGGGGGCAACAGATACGCAGTATTTT
.	TRBV5-1	.	TRBJ1-1	CASSLRQQNTEAFF	TGCGCCAGCAGCTTGCGACAACAGAACACTGAAGCTTTCTTT
.	TRBV15	TRBD1	TRBJ2-7	CATSPRQGVRYEQYF	TGTGCCACCAGCCCTCGACAGGGTGTCAGGTACGAGCAGTACTTC
.	TRBV10-3	TRBD2	TRBJ2-7	CAISETSGTLVGEQYF	TGTGCCATCAGTGAGACTAGCGGGACTCTTGTGGGCGAGCAGTACTTC
.	TRBV6-1	TRBD1	TRBJ2-1	CASSSGTGLNEQFF	TGTGCCAGCAGTTCCGGGACAGGCCTCAATGAGCAGTTCTTC
.	TRBV2	TRBD1	TRBJ2-5	CASSRQGVHQETQYF	TGTGCCAGCAGTCGACAGGGGGTTCACCAAGAGACCCAGTACTTC
.	TRBV7-9	.	TRBJ2-7	CASSSAGEQYF	TGTGCCAGCAGCTCTGCGGGCGAGCAGTACTTC
.	TRBV2	TRBD1	TRBJ1-1	CASRLGQGNTEAFF	TGTGCCAGCAGACTCGGACAGGGAAACACTGAAGCTTTCTTT
.	TRBV7-9	TRBD1	TRBJ2-1	CSSSPGQGYNEQFF	TGTTCCAGCAGCCCAGGACAGGGGTACAATGAGCAGTTCTTC
.	TRBV6-6	.	TRBJ1-1	CATILSNMNTEAFF	TGTGCCACCATCCTAAGCAATATGAACACTGAAGCTTTCTTT
.	TRBV7-2	TRBD2	TRBJ2-7	CASSLVTLAGGEQYF	TGTGCCAGCAGCTTAGTGACACTAGCGGGCGGCGAGCAGTACTTC
few	TRBV6-1	.	TRBJ1-1	CASISRGVNTEAFF	TGTGCCAGCATAAGTCGGGGGGTGAACACTGAAGCTTTCTTT
.	TRBV7-9	.	TRBJ1-1	CASSLNGGYTEAFF	TGTGCCAGCAGCCTAAACGGGGGGTACACTGAAGCTTTCTTT
once	TRBV18	TRBD1	TRBJ1-1	CASSPGTGGYTEAFF	TGTGCCAGCTCACCAGGGACAGGGGGGTACACTGAAGCTTTCTTT
.	TRBV6-5	TRBD1	TRBJ1-5	CASSDDRGQPQHF	TGTGCCAGCAGTGATGACAGGGGTCAGCCCCAGCATTTT
.	TRBV5-1	.	TRBJ1-1	CASSLAPGNTEAFF	TGCGCCAGCAGCTTGGCCCCGGGGAACACTGAAGCTTTCTTT
.	TRBV19	TRBD1	TRBJ1-2	CASRDRGDYGYTF	TGTGCCAGTAGGGACAGGGGTGACTATGGCTACACCTTC
.	TRBV7-6	.	TRBJ2-2	CASSAIQNTGELFF	TGTGCCAGCAGCGCCATACAGAACACCGGGGAGCTGTTTTTT
.	TRBV4-1	TRBD1	TRBJ1-2	CASSRLLGQGANGYTF	TGCGCCAGCAGCCGACTTTTAGGACAGGGGGCGAATGGCTACACCTTC
.	TRBV6-5	TRBD1	TRBJ1-2	CASRAVGQGLNGYTF	TGTGCCAGCAGAGCCGTGGGACAGGGACTAAATGGCTACACCTTC
once	TRBV6-5	TRBD2	TRBJ2-5	CASSYAGGPGTQYF	TGTGCCAGCAGTTACGCGGGGGGGCCGGGGACCCAGTACTTC
.	TRBV29-1	TRBD2	TRBJ2-3	CSVSLAGGADTQYF	TGCAGCGTGTCTCTAGCGGGGGGCGCAGATACGCAGTATTTT
.	TRBV19	TRBD1	TRBJ2-7	CASSPGTAEQYF	TGTGCCAGTAGTCCCGGGACAGCCGAGCAGTACTTC
.	TRBV5-6	TRBD2	TRBJ2-7	CASSPGRASGAYEQYF	TGTGCCAGCAGCCCCGGTCGGGCAAGCGGGGCCTACGAGCAGTACTTC
.	TRBV6-1	.	TRBJ2-7	CASSLQGTTYEQYF	TGTGCCAGCAGCCTCCAAGGGACAACTTACGAGCAGTACTTC
few	TRBV5-1	.	TRBJ2-3	CASSPRGGSGSDTQYF	TGCGCCAGCAGCCCAAGAGGTGGGAGCGGGTCAGATACGCAGTATTTT
once	TRBV10-3	TRBD1	TRBJ2-7	CAISTQTGNTREQYF	TGTGCCATCAGTACGCAGACAGGGAACACACGCGAGCAGTACTTC
.	TRBV11-3	TRBD2	TRBJ2-7	CASSLGLAGGEEQYF	TGTGCCAGCAGCTTGGGACTAGCGGGAGGGGAAGAGCAGTACTTC
.	TRBV7-2	.	TRBJ2-3	CASSLAVIAGASTDTQYF	TGTGCCAGCAGCTTAGCCGTCATAGCAGGGGCGAGCACAGATACGCAGTATTTT
.	TRBV2	TRBD1	TRBJ2-4	CASRGQQLAKNIQYF	TGTGCCAGCAGGGGACAGCAACTAGCCAAAAACATTCAGTACTTC
few	TRBV2	.	TRBJ2-7	CASRPGGRSSYEQYF	TGTGCCAGCAGACCTGGGGGCAGAAGTTCCTACGAGCAGTACTTC
once	TRBV21-1	.	TRBJ2-7	CASSKARGFSYEQYF	TGTGCCAGCAGCAAAGCCCGGGGATTCTCCTACGAGCAGTACTTC
.	TRBV9	TRBD2	TRBJ2-5	CASSVGTSDQETQYF	TGTGCCAGCAGCGTAGGGACTAGCGACCAAGAGACCCAGTACTTC
.	TRBV29-1	.	TRBJ1-2	CSADVTGPGYTF	TGCAGCGCAGACGTCACAGGGCCTGGCTACACCTTC
.	TRBV5-6	.	TRBJ1-1	CASSLLGGTEAFF	TGTGCCAGCAGCTTATTAGGGGGCACTGAAGCTTTCTTT
.	TRBV18	.	TRBJ2-2	CASSLTSATGELFF	TGTGCCAGCTCACTCACGAGCGCCACCGGGGAGCTGTTTTTT
.	TRBV6-5	.	TRBJ1-2	CASRRQDNYGYTF	TGTGCCAGCAGACGACAGGATAACTATGGCTACACCTTC
once	TRBV29-1	TRBD1	TRBJ2-7	CSVVGTGLYEQYF	TGCAGCGTTGTTGGGACAGGGCTCTACGAGCAGTACTTC
.	TRBV5-4	.	TRBJ2-3	CASSFRGSGDTQYF	TGTGCCAGCAGCTTCCGGGGGTCTGGAGATACGCAGTATTTT
.	TRBV19	TRBD1	TRBJ1-1	CASSRPQGAFTEAFF	TGTGCCAGTAGCCGGCCACAGGGGGCGTTCACTGAAGCTTTCTTT
.	TRBV11-3	TRBD1	TRBJ2-3	CASSPRDRGYTDTQYF	TGTGCCAGCAGCCCTCGGGACAGGGGGTACACAGATACGCAGTATTTT